These T cell receptor beta chains were read from a single sample in a study of persistence of HIV-infected CD4 T cells. Libraries were prepared by immunoSEQ multiplex PCR; TCRdb keeps only in-frame clonotypes and omits some of them. Of 50,000 or so clones listed, around 75% were seen once; the top ten hold 3%. Their antigens are not known. The specimen was CD4+ T cells sorted from PBMCs after approximately 19-hour stimulation, collected from a patient who received antiretroviral therapy. The source is an adult man with HIV who was CMV-seropositive. Each CDR3 is given with its conserved first and last residue. Each record gives: J gene, V gene, clone size, D gene, CDR3 DNA, CDR3 protein. A D gene is named only where the DNA matches it firmly. For some rows the clone size is stated as once, few or many, or as a class when expanded; others skip it.

j_call: TRBJ2-7
v_call: TRBV27
clone_size: .
d_call: .
cdr3_nt: TGTGCCAGCAGTCCCCGAGTCAAAGGTAGCTCCTACGAGCAGTACTTC
cdr3_aa: CASSPRVKGSSYEQYF

j_call: TRBJ1-1
v_call: TRBV10-3
clone_size: .
d_call: TRBD1
cdr3_nt: TGTGCCATCAATCGGGGACAGATGAACACTGAAGCTTTCTTT
cdr3_aa: CAINRGQMNTEAFF

j_call: TRBJ1-4
v_call: TRBV3-1/TRBV3-2
clone_size: .
d_call: .
cdr3_nt: TGTGCCAGCAGCCAAGCTTATAAGCGAGGGTCGGGGACTAATGAAAAACTGTTTTTT
cdr3_aa: CASSQAYKRGSGTNEKLFF

j_call: TRBJ1-3
v_call: TRBV6-5
clone_size: .
d_call: .
cdr3_nt: TGTGCCAGCAGTCCAGGGATGTCAGGAAACACCATATATTTT
cdr3_aa: CASSPGMSGNTIYF

j_call: TRBJ2-3
v_call: TRBV11-2
clone_size: .
d_call: .
cdr3_nt: TGTGCCAGCAGCCCCTGGACTGCCCTGGGAGATACGCAGTATTTT
cdr3_aa: CASSPWTALGDTQYF

j_call: TRBJ2-7
v_call: TRBV6-5
clone_size: once
d_call: TRBD1
cdr3_nt: TGTGCCAGCAGACCCACCGGGACAGGGCCCTACGAGCAGTACTTC
cdr3_aa: CASRPTGTGPYEQYF

j_call: TRBJ2-6
v_call: TRBV2
clone_size: .
d_call: .
cdr3_nt: TGTGCCAGCAGTGAAGAAGCAGGGGCTCGTGGGGCCAACGTCCTGACTTTC
cdr3_aa: CASSEEAGARGANVLTF

j_call: TRBJ1-5
v_call: TRBV12-3/TRBV12-4
clone_size: .
d_call: .
cdr3_nt: TGTGCCAGCAATACAGGGAGCAATCAGCCCCAGCATTTT
cdr3_aa: CASNTGSNQPQHF

j_call: TRBJ1-1
v_call: TRBV19
clone_size: .
d_call: TRBD1
cdr3_nt: TGTGCCAGTAGTTCAGTAGGAGGGGGCAAGGATACTGAAGCTTTCTTT
cdr3_aa: CASSSVGGGKDTEAFF

j_call: TRBJ2-5
v_call: TRBV6-5
clone_size: .
d_call: .
cdr3_nt: TGTGCCAGCAGTTACCGGTACCAAGAGACCCAGTACTTC
cdr3_aa: CASSYRYQETQYF

j_call: TRBJ1-5
v_call: TRBV2
clone_size: .
d_call: .
cdr3_nt: TGTGCCAGCAGTAGCACGGCATCGGGTCCCCAGCATTTT
cdr3_aa: CASSSTASGPQHF

j_call: TRBJ2-5
v_call: TRBV5-4
clone_size: .
d_call: .
cdr3_nt: TGTGCCAGCAGCTTGGCAAGACAGTCGTGGGAGACCCAGTACTTC
cdr3_aa: CASSLARQSWETQYF

j_call: TRBJ2-3
v_call: TRBV3-1/TRBV3-2
clone_size: .
d_call: TRBD2
cdr3_nt: TGTGCCAGCAGCCAAGGCTTGGCGGGAGGGAGCACAGATACGCAGTATTTT
cdr3_aa: CASSQGLAGGSTDTQYF

j_call: TRBJ1-4
v_call: TRBV6-5
clone_size: few
d_call: .
cdr3_nt: TGTGCCAGCAGTTCGAGGCGATACGAAAAACTGTTTTTT
cdr3_aa: CASSSRRYEKLFF

j_call: TRBJ1-1
v_call: TRBV2
clone_size: few
d_call: .
cdr3_nt: TGTGCCAGCAGTGAAACCCCGAACACTGAAGCTTTCTTT
cdr3_aa: CASSETPNTEAFF

j_call: TRBJ1-1
v_call: TRBV5-1
clone_size: .
d_call: .
cdr3_nt: TGCGCCAGCAGCCGACTCCGGCTAAGTTTGGGGGAAGAAGCTTTCTTT
cdr3_aa: CASSRLRLSLGEEAFF

j_call: TRBJ1-2
v_call: TRBV12-5
clone_size: .
d_call: .
cdr3_nt: TGTGCTAGTGGCGCAGAGGCAGGGAGTACGCATGGCTACACCTTC
cdr3_aa: CASGAEAGSTHGYTF

j_call: TRBJ2-7
v_call: TRBV19
clone_size: few
d_call: TRBD1
cdr3_nt: TGTGCCAGCCGTCGGGACAGGGGGAGCTCCTACGAGCAGTACTTC
cdr3_aa: CASRRDRGSSYEQYF

j_call: TRBJ2-1
v_call: TRBV4-2
clone_size: .
d_call: TRBD2
cdr3_nt: TGTGCCAGCAGCCCTTGGAGTAGCGGGGGGGATGAGCAGTTCTTC
cdr3_aa: CASSPWSSGGDEQFF

j_call: TRBJ2-1
v_call: TRBV29-1
clone_size: .
d_call: TRBD1
cdr3_nt: TGCAGCGTTGATAACGCCAGGGGGCGAGGGAATGAGCAGTTCTTC
cdr3_aa: CSVDNARGRGNEQFF

j_call: TRBJ2-1
v_call: TRBV20-1
clone_size: .
d_call: .
cdr3_nt: TGCAGTGCTAGTCTACCGGGCCCCATGAGGAATGAGCAGTTCTTC
cdr3_aa: CSASLPGPMRNEQFF

j_call: TRBJ1-2
v_call: TRBV12-3/TRBV12-4
clone_size: once
d_call: .
cdr3_nt: TGTGCCAGCAGTCCTGGGATGGGCTATGGCTACACCTTC
cdr3_aa: CASSPGMGYGYTF

j_call: TRBJ1-1
v_call: TRBV19
clone_size: .
d_call: .
cdr3_nt: TGTGCCAGTCAGGATCTAGGGGGTATGAACACTGAAGCTTTCTTT
cdr3_aa: CASQDLGGMNTEAFF

j_call: TRBJ1-1
v_call: TRBV28
clone_size: .
d_call: .
cdr3_nt: TGTGCCAGCAGTTTGAGGTCCACTGAAGCTTTCTTT
cdr3_aa: CASSLRSTEAFF

j_call: TRBJ1-2
v_call: TRBV7-9
clone_size: .
d_call: TRBD1
cdr3_nt: TGTGCCAGCAGCTCATCTACTAGGACAGGGCGCTATGGCTACACCTTC
cdr3_aa: CASSSSTRTGRYGYTF

j_call: TRBJ2-7
v_call: TRBV5-4
clone_size: .
d_call: .
cdr3_nt: TGTGCCAGCAGCTTGTCAGGGGACCACGAGCAGTACTTC
cdr3_aa: CASSLSGDHEQYF

j_call: TRBJ1-2
v_call: TRBV3-1/TRBV3-2
clone_size: once
d_call: .
cdr3_nt: TGTGCCAGCAGCCAGGGATACGACTACGGCTACACCTTC
cdr3_aa: CASSQGYDYGYTF

j_call: TRBJ2-5
v_call: TRBV6-5
clone_size: .
d_call: TRBD2
cdr3_nt: TGTGCCAGCAGTTACTCCCTAGGGTCGGGAGGGAAGACCCAGTACTTC
cdr3_aa: CASSYSLGSGGKTQYF

j_call: TRBJ1-2
v_call: TRBV6-5
clone_size: .
d_call: .
cdr3_nt: TGTGCCAGCAGTCGGACAGCTACTAACTATGGCTACACCTTC
cdr3_aa: CASSRTATNYGYTF

j_call: TRBJ2-1
v_call: TRBV6-2/TRBV6-3
clone_size: .
d_call: .
cdr3_nt: TGTGCCAGCAGCGGGGGGCGGGTTAACTCCTACAATGAGCAGTTCTTC
cdr3_aa: CASSGGRVNSYNEQFF

j_call: TRBJ1-3
v_call: TRBV7-2
clone_size: .
d_call: TRBD1
cdr3_nt: TGTGCCAGCAGCTGGACAGGGTCTGGAAACACCATATATTTT
cdr3_aa: CASSWTGSGNTIYF

j_call: TRBJ2-5
v_call: TRBV29-1
clone_size: .
d_call: TRBD2
cdr3_nt: TGCAGCGTAAGCGGGACTAGCGGACAAGAGACCCAGTACTTC
cdr3_aa: CSVSGTSGQETQYF

j_call: TRBJ2-1
v_call: TRBV19
clone_size: few
d_call: TRBD2
cdr3_nt: TGTGCCAGTAGTATAACTAGCGGGGAGGGGAATGAGCAGTTCTTC
cdr3_aa: CASSITSGEGNEQFF

j_call: TRBJ2-6
v_call: TRBV30
clone_size: .
d_call: .
cdr3_nt: TGTGCCTGGAGCCCACGGACTTCTGGGGCCAACGTCCTGACTTTC
cdr3_aa: CAWSPRTSGANVLTF

j_call: TRBJ1-1
v_call: TRBV19
clone_size: .
d_call: .
cdr3_nt: TGTGCCAGTAGTACCGGGACCGGGGTGGATACTGAAGCTTTCTTT
cdr3_aa: CASSTGTGVDTEAFF

j_call: TRBJ2-7
v_call: TRBV16
clone_size: .
d_call: TRBD2
cdr3_nt: TGTGCCAGCATCAACCATAGGACTAGCGGTTCCTACGAGCAGTACTTC
cdr3_aa: CASINHRTSGSYEQYF

j_call: TRBJ1-1
v_call: TRBV27
clone_size: .
d_call: .
cdr3_nt: TGTGCCAGCAGTTTTCGTGGGGGCGCCACTGAAGCTTTCTTT
cdr3_aa: CASSFRGGATEAFF

j_call: TRBJ1-1
v_call: TRBV30
clone_size: once
d_call: .
cdr3_nt: TGTGCCTGGAGTGTACACTCGTACACTGAAGCTTTCTTT
cdr3_aa: CAWSVHSYTEAFF

j_call: TRBJ1-5
v_call: TRBV4-3
clone_size: .
d_call: .
cdr3_nt: TGCGCCAGCAGCCGCACAGTTCTTAGCAATCAGCCCCAGCATTTT
cdr3_aa: CASSRTVLSNQPQHF

j_call: TRBJ1-5
v_call: TRBV2
clone_size: .
d_call: .
cdr3_nt: TGTGCCAGCTCAAGCCCCTGGGGCGGTCAGCCCCAGCATTTT
cdr3_aa: CASSSPWGGQPQHF

j_call: TRBJ2-1
v_call: TRBV2
clone_size: .
d_call: .
cdr3_nt: TGTGCCAGCAGCGTAGACAGCGGGGAGCAGTTCTTC
cdr3_aa: CASSVDSGEQFF

j_call: TRBJ2-1
v_call: TRBV5-4
clone_size: .
d_call: .
cdr3_nt: TGTGCCAGCAGCTTCGGCAGGCCGGGGAATGAGCAGTTCTTC
cdr3_aa: CASSFGRPGNEQFF

j_call: TRBJ1-1
v_call: TRBV29-1
clone_size: .
d_call: .
cdr3_nt: TGCAGCGTTCGTCTAAAAGGAACGATGAACACTGAAGCTTTCTTT
cdr3_aa: CSVRLKGTMNTEAFF

j_call: TRBJ2-4
v_call: TRBV6-5
clone_size: .
d_call: .
cdr3_nt: TGTGCCAGCAGTTATAAGGGAAACATTCAGTACTTC
cdr3_aa: CASSYKGNIQYF

j_call: TRBJ2-3
v_call: TRBV30
clone_size: .
d_call: .
cdr3_nt: TGTGCCTGGAGCCTCGAAGCTACAGATACGCAGTATTTT
cdr3_aa: CAWSLEATDTQYF

j_call: TRBJ2-3
v_call: TRBV10-2
clone_size: .
d_call: .
cdr3_nt: TGCGCCAGCAATGACCCCCAGGGAATTTCCACAGATACGCAGTATTTT
cdr3_aa: CASNDPQGISTDTQYF

j_call: TRBJ2-5
v_call: TRBV6-1
clone_size: once
d_call: .
cdr3_nt: TGTGCCAGCAGTGAAGGTACGACCCAGTACTTC
cdr3_aa: CASSEGTTQYF

j_call: TRBJ1-1
v_call: TRBV29-1
clone_size: .
d_call: .
cdr3_nt: TGCAGCGTTTGTGACCCGCCACTTGAAGCTTTCTTT
cdr3_aa: CSVCDPPLEAFF

j_call: TRBJ2-7
v_call: TRBV7-8
clone_size: few
d_call: .
cdr3_nt: TGTGCCAGCAGCAAACTTGACAGGACCTACGAGCAGTACTTC
cdr3_aa: CASSKLDRTYEQYF

j_call: TRBJ2-1
v_call: TRBV29-1
clone_size: .
d_call: .
cdr3_nt: TGCAGCGTTGAAGATCGATCAGGAAACTCCTACAATGAGCAGTTCTTC
cdr3_aa: CSVEDRSGNSYNEQFF

j_call: TRBJ2-1
v_call: TRBV11-3
clone_size: .
d_call: TRBD2
cdr3_nt: TGTGCCAGCAGCTTGGGGACTAGCGGGATGGGGATAAATGAGCAGTTCTTC
cdr3_aa: CASSLGTSGMGINEQFF

j_call: TRBJ1-1
v_call: TRBV7-2
clone_size: .
d_call: TRBD1
cdr3_nt: TGTGCCAGCAGCTTCGTGACAGGGGGCGGTGGCACTGAAGCTTTCTTT
cdr3_aa: CASSFVTGGGGTEAFF

j_call: TRBJ2-3
v_call: TRBV5-4
clone_size: .
d_call: .
cdr3_nt: TGTGCCAGCAACGGAGGAGGACTGGAGACGCAGTATTTT
cdr3_aa: CASNGGGLETQYF